Given below is one TCR beta chain in context. Its antigen remains unknown. PCR was performed using 60 Vbeta and 13 Jbeta primers. TCRdb keeps only in-frame clones here, not all; method: immunoSEQ multiplex PCR. This table holds 130,000 or so clones, around nine tenths found once. The length of the CDR3 is 14 residues. Germline trimming cut 4 bases from V and 8 bases from J; bases unmatched to any gene: 7. Per germline, CDR1 GTSNPN and CDR2 SVGIG (reference sequence). The data were obtained in a study of cytomegalovirus exposure and HLA in healthy donors. The study, taken as a whole, reports: The classifier reportedly diagnosed cytomegalovirus status with high sensitivity and specificity.

Sequenced sample: PBMCs. V gene TRBV30 combines with J gene TRBJ1-4, with 10 nucleotides matching TRBD1. This clonotype originated in a woman aged 30 to 39 in good health and CMV-seronegative. This CDR3 is CAWNAGTGEEKLFF. CDR3 coding DNA: TGTGCCTGGAACGCCGGGACAGGGGAGGAAAAACTGTTTTTT.